This TCR beta chain was obtained from a study of technical replicates of blood from a handful of donors. Assay used: immunoSEQ multiplex PCR; TCRdb lists only in-frame clones, some missing. This table has some 77,000 clones, around 96% appearing once. Germline V gives CDR1 SGDLS, CDR2 YYNGEE. The CDR3 length is 15 residues. Trimming pared 0 bases from V and 3 bases from J, leaving 13 bases between. Sequenced input: T cells isolated from PBMCs. This sequence originates from a human donor in good health. V and J are TRBV9 and TRBJ2-7, with TRBD2 as a possible D gene (5 bases). The CDR3 coding sequence is TGTGCCAGCAGCGTAGATTTCGGGGTCGGCTACGAGCAGTACTTC. This translates into CASSVDFGVGYEQYF. Complete variable domain (other parts from reference TRBV9 and TRBJ2-7): DSGVTQTPKHLITATGQRVTLRCSPRSGDLSVYWYQQSLDQGLQFLIQYYNGEERAKGNILERFSAQQFPDLHSELNLSSLELGDSALYFCASSVDFGVGYEQYFGPGTRLTVT.